These 25 T cell receptor beta chains originate from one sample sequenced in a study of blood T cells in healthy people across ages. With a J-beta primer mix and a sample-barcoded 5' primer, a second PCR ran about 6 to 11 cycles. TCRdb passed the 5' RACE reads through MiXCR, listing each CDR3 protein once. The sample records 750,000 to 950,000 distinct CDR3 sequences, about 53% being singletons. Sequencing was performed on blood. The receptors come from a man at least 80 years old in good health.

The rearrangement links TRBV15 to TRBJ2-1; TRBD2 might be the D (6 bases). Germline CDR1 reads LNHNV; CDR2 reads YYDKDF (reference sequence). The V gene lost 5 bases and the J gene lost 6 bases, with 20 bases spanning the gap. CDR3 length: 16 residues. This chain's CDR3 is CATSGPWAGLSNEQFF. The CDR3 nucleotides read TGTGCCACCAGCGGACCATGGGCGGGACTGAGCAATGAGCAGTTCTTC.

The chain joins TRBV12-3 or TRBV12-4 to TRBJ2-1; TRBD1 might be the D (6 bases). Trimming pared 3 bases from V and 10 bases from J, leaving 16 bases between. The CDR3 consists of 14 residues. The CDR3 nucleotides are TGTGCCAGCAGTTTTGGAGGCAGGGGTGCCGAGCAGTTCTTC. It codes for CASSFGGRGAEQFF.

This clonotype was counted only a few times. The chain carries TRBV28 and TRBJ2-7; TRBD1 might be the D (6 bases). V lost 2 bases to trimming and J lost 3 bases, with 20 bases between them. The V gene's germline CDR1 is MDHEN and CDR2 SYDVKM. This CDR3 spans 17 amino acids. CDR3 in amino acids: CASSLISGGVLGYEQYF. CDR3 sequence (DNA): TGTGCCAGCAGTTTAATTTCTGGGGGCGTCTTGGGCTACGAGCAGTACTTC. Full variable domain (missing parts from reference TRBV28 and TRBJ2-7): DVKVTQSSRYLVKRTGEKVFLECVQDMDHENMFWYRQDPGLGLRLIYFSYDVKMKEKGDIPEGYSVSREKKERFSLILESASTNQTSMYLCASSLISGGVLGYEQYFGPGTRLTVT.

A few counts support this clonotype. The chain uses TRBV5-1 and TRBJ2-1; 7 positions agree with TRBD1. The CDR3 length is 14 residues. The trim removed 3 bases at V and 5 bases at J, leaving 5 bases unmatched. Germline CDR1 is SGHRS and CDR2 is YFSETQ. The CDR3, as DNA: TGCGCCAGCAGCTCTTACAGGGGTGACAATGAGCAGTTCTTC. This translates into CASSSYRGDNEQFF.

The genes are TRBV20-1 and TRBJ2-1, with D uncertain. Trimming cost V 6 bases and J 0 bases, with 12 bases left between them. The CDR3 runs 14 residues. CDR1 and CDR2 (germline): DFQATT, SNEGSKA (reference sequence). The CDR3 nucleotides read TGCAGTGCAACTCAGACCAGCTCCTACAATGAGCAGTTCTTC. Its translation is CSATQTSSYNEQFF.

As concerns this clonotype: A much larger clone differs by one base, so this may be a read error. The chain recombines TRBV7-2 with TRBJ2-1; D gene uncertain. The DNA end is a closer match to TRBJ2-7, so the J assignment may be wrong. CDR1 and CDR2 (germline): SGHTA, FQGNSA. The CDR3 consists of 15 residues. The CDR3 is CASSPSRASYNEQYF. CDR3 DNA: TGTGCCAGCAGCCCCAGCCGAGCGTCCTACAATGAGCAGTACTTC.

A few counts support this clonotype. V gene TRBV11-2 combines with J gene TRBJ2-6; D unclear. Looked up from germline, CDR1 is SGHAT and CDR2 is FQNNGV. This CDR3 region has 18 residues. Deletions cut 5 bases from V and 0 bases from J, with 17 bases between. The DNA of the CDR3 is TGTGCCAGCAGCCGACCTGAGCGCCTCCTCTCTGGGGCCAACGTCCTGACTTTC. Translated, it gives CASSRPERLLSGANVLTF.

The chain joins TRBV15 to TRBJ2-7; 7 bases agree with TRBD1. CDR3 size: 19 residues. Germline CDR1 LNHNV, CDR2 YYDKDF (reference sequence). Germline trimming cut 5 bases from V and 4 bases from J; bases unmatched to any gene: 23. CDR3 loop: CATSDARDSVNLTAYEQYF. CDR3 sequence (DNA): TGTGCCACCAGCGACGCGAGGGACAGCGTTAACTTAACGGCTTACGAGCAGTACTTC.

This clonotype was detected only a few times. This chain links TRBV2 with TRBJ2-3, with TRBD2 identical over 8 bases. The germline CDR1 and CDR2 sequences are SNHLY and FYNNEI. V lost 5 bases to trimming and J lost 1 base; unmatched junction nucleotides: 8. The CDR3 spans 16 residues. The CDR3 loop reads CASSPLAGSGTDTQYF. For the CDR3, the DNA is TGTGCCAGCAGTCCTTTAGCGGGAAGTGGCACAGATACGCAGTATTTT.

A word on this clonotype: This may stem from a read error, because a much larger clone lies one nucleotide away. In DNA, the CDR3 is TGTGCCAGCTCACCCTTTGGGGGAACCGAAAACATTCAGTACTTC. This encodes CASSPFGGTENIQYF. The J gene is TRBJ2-4, the V gene TRBV18; either TRBD1 or TRBD2 may supply D (5 bases each). The CDR3 sequence is 15 residues long. Per the germline V gene, CDR1 is KGHSH and CDR2 is LQKENI. The V end was cut by 3 bases, the J end by 5 bases, with 14 bases between.

This clonotype was picked up one time. The V and J genes are TRBV20-1 and TRBJ2-7, with D unresolved. The CDR3 runs to 13 residues. Per the germline V gene, CDR1 is DFQATT and CDR2 is SNEGSKA (reference sequence). The V and J ends lost 0 bases and 5 bases respectively, with 11 bases between them. CDR3 sequence: CSARDSAENEQYF. CDR3 bases: TGCAGTGCTAGAGATTCGGCGGAGAACGAGCAGTACTTC.

The table lists this clonotype with a few counts. The rearrangement links TRBV15 to TRBJ2-5; possibly TRBD1 or TRBD2 for D (5 bases each). Trimming removed 0 bases from V and 2 bases from J, with 10 bases in between. This CDR3 has 15 residues. In germline, CDR1 is LNHNV, CDR2 YYDKDF (reference sequence). The CDR3 protein is CATSRDPRGQETQYF. DNA of the CDR3: TGTGCCACCAGCAGAGATCCGAGGGGTCAAGAGACCCAGTACTTC.

The gene calls are TRBV4-1 and TRBJ2-2; possibly TRBD1 for D (5 bases). Trimming took 4 bases from V and 2 from J, leaving 14 bases between them. The CDR3 runs 16 residues. Per the germline V gene, CDR1 is MGHRA and CDR2 is YSYEKL. CDR3 bases: TGCGCCAGCAGCCCCTTCAGTCAGGGTAACACCGGGGAGCTGTTTTTT. Translation: CASSPFSQGNTGELFF.

This clonotype occurred a few times. The chain carries TRBV6-2 or TRBV6-3 and TRBJ2-3; perhaps TRBD2 as D (6 bases). This CDR3 region has 13 residues. CDR1 MNHEY and CDR2 SVGEGT come from the germline V gene. Trimming removed 6 bases at V and 3 bases at J, with 10 bases between. The CDR3: CASRASATDTQYF. CDR3 DNA sequence: TGTGCCAGCAGGGCTAGCGCTACAGATACGCAGTATTTT.

The V and J genes are TRBV29-1 and TRBJ2-7; D could derive from TRBD1 or TRBD2 (5 bases each). Trimming stripped 7 bases from V and 3 bases from J, with 13 bases between. The CDR3 totals 12 residues. The germline gives CDR1 SQVTM, CDR2 ANQGSEA. The CDR3 sequence: CSAGGRGYEQYF. DNA for the CDR3: TGCAGCGCTGGGGGACGGGGCTACGAGCAGTACTTC.

The rearrangement uses TRBV20-1 and TRBJ2-3; 7 positions match TRBD1. This CDR3 comprises 15 residues. The V and J ends lost 6 bases and 6 bases, in that order; junction bases with no gene match: 15. Germline CDR1 DFQATT, CDR2 SNEGSKA (reference sequence). DNA for the CDR3: TGCAGTGCCCCTCCCCCAGGGGGACGAGCGGATACGCAGTATTTT. The encoded protein is CSAPPPGGRADTQYF.

The rearrangement uses TRBV12-3 or TRBV12-4 and TRBJ2-3, with a weak D call TRBD1 (6 bases). The V end lost 6 bases, the J end lost 14 bases, and 21 bases lay between the germline ends. This CDR3 spans 13 amino acids. The CDR3 loop reads CASRPGDDRYAYF. CDR3 DNA: TGTGCCAGCAGGCCAGGGGACGACAGATACGCGTATTTT.

This chain uses TRBV20-1 with TRBJ2-7; 8 nucleotides line up with TRBD1. V lost 4 bases, J lost 5 bases, and 4 bases stayed unmatched. The length of the CDR3 is 12 residues. Germline CDR1 is DFQATT and CDR2 is SNEGSKA (reference sequence). The CDR3 here is CSATQTGDEQYF. The CDR3 DNA sequence: TGCAGTGCTACTCAGACAGGGGACGAGCAGTACTTC.

The V call is TRBV18, the J call TRBJ1-4; D perhaps matches TRBD1 (6 bases). The V end lost 3 bases, the J end lost 7 bases, and 12 bases lay between the germline ends. CDR3 size: 14 residues. Germline V gene lookup returns CDR1 KGHSH and CDR2 LQKENI. CDR3 sequence: CASSPTGGSEKLFF. CDR3 nucleotide sequence: TGTGCCAGCTCACCGACAGGAGGGAGTGAAAAACTGTTTTTT. The whole variable domain, remainder taken from reference TRBV18 and TRBJ1-4, is NAGVMQNPRHLVRRRGQEARLRCSPMKGHSHVYWYRQLPEEGLKFMVYLQKENIIDESGMPKERFSAEFPKEGPSILRIQQVVRGDSAAYFCASSPTGGSEKLFFGSGTQLSVL.

In its sample, this clonotype was seen a few times. The V gene is TRBV7-2, the J gene TRBJ2-1, with 7 nucleotides matching TRBD1. The CDR3 loop spans 14 amino acids. With 3 bases clipped from V and 6 bases from J, the junction kept 5 bases outside the gene matches. Per germline, CDR1 SGHTA and CDR2 FQGNSA. The CDR3 spells CASSLGRDSNEQFF. In DNA, the CDR3 is TGTGCCAGCAGCTTGGGCCGGGACAGCAATGAGCAGTTCTTC.

This clonotype was counted only a few times. The CDR3 sequence is CASSALGYTF. The CDR3 DNA reads as TGCGCCAGCAGCGCATTGGGCTACACCTTC. The chain recombines TRBV10-1 with TRBJ1-2; no reliable D call. Germline V gene lookup returns CDR1 WNHNN and CDR2 SYGVQD (reference sequence). The V and J ends lost 6 bases and 8 bases respectively, with 7 bases between them. This CDR3 has 10 residues.

This clonotype was found a few times. V and J are TRBV11-2 and TRBJ2-5; 7 bases fit TRBD1. The assigned J gene may be wrong: the sequence end matches TRBJ2-7 better. The V gene's germline CDR1 is SGHAT and CDR2 FQNNGV. The CDR3 has 13 amino acids. The CDR3 DNA reads TGTGCCAGCAGCTTCGGACAGGTCCACGAGCAGTACTTC. The encoded protein is CASSFGQVHEQYF.

V is TRBV14 and J is TRBJ1-1; 8 nucleotides agree with TRBD1. Germline CDR1 reads SGHDN; CDR2 reads FVKESK. The CDR3 spans 18 residues. Trimming at V came to 1 base and at J to 5 bases, leaving 15 bases not matched to a gene. The chain's CDR3 is CASSQGTGKGVLRTEAFF. CDR3 in DNA: TGTGCCAGCAGCCAAGGGACAGGGAAGGGAGTGCTAAGAACTGAAGCTTTCTTT.

Ten or more counts support this clonotype. The genes are TRBV7-2 and TRBJ2-4; D not certain. The CDR3 has 15 residues. Germline assignment: CDR1 SGHTA and CDR2 FQGNSA. Trimming removed 5 bases at V and 0 bases at J, with 11 bases between. CDR3 region: CASSTGRLAKNIQYF. CDR3 in DNA: TGTGCCAGCAGCACCGGACGCTTAGCCAAAAACATTCAGTACTTC.

The J gene is TRBJ2-7, the V gene TRBV2; 9 positions match TRBD1. Unmatched junction bases numbered 8, after V lost 11 bases and J lost 0 bases. There are 14 residues in the CDR3. Germline values: CDR1 SNHLY, CDR2 FYNNEI. The DNA of the CDR3 is TGTGCCGGGGCGGGACAGGGTGCCTCCTACGAGCAGTACTTC. Residues: CAGAGQGASYEQYF. Supplemented by reference TRBV2 and TRBJ2-7, the full variable domain reads EPEVTQTPSHQVTQMGQEVILRCVPISNHLYFYWYRQILGQKVEFLVSFYNNEISEKSEIFDDQFSVERPDGSNFTLKIRSTKLEDSAMYFCAGAGQGASYEQYFGPGTRLTVT.